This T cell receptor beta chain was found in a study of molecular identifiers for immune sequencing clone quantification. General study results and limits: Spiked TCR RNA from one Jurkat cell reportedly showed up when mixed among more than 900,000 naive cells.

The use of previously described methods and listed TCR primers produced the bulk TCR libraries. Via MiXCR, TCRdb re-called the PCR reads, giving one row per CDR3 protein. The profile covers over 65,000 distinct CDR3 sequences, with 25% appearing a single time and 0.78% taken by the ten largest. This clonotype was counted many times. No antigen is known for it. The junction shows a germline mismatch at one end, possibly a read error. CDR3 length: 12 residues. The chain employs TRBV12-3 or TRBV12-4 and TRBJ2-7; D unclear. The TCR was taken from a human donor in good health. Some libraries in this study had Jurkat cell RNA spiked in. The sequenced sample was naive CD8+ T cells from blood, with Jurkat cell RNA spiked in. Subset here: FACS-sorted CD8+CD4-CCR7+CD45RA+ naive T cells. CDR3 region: CASSPGTYEQYF. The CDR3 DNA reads TGCGCCAGCAGCCCCGGAACCTACGAGCAGTACTTC.